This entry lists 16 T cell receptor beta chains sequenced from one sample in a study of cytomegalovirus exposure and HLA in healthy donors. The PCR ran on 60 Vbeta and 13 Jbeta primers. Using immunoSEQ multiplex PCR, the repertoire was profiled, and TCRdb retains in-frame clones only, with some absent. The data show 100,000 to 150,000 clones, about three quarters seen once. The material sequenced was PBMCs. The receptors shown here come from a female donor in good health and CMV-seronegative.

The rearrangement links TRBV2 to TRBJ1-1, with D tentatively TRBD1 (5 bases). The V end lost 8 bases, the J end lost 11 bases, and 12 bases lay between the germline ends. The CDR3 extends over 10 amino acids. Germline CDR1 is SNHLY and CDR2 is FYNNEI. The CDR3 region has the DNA TGTGCCAGCGGGGGGTTGGTTGCTTTCTTT. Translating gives CASGGLVAFF.

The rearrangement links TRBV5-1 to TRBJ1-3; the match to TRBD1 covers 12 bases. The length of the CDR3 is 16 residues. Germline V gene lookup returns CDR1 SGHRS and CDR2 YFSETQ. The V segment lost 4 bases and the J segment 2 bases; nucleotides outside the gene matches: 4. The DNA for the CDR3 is TGCGCCAGCAGCCGGGGACAGGGGGCAACTGGAAACACCATATATTTT. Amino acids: CASSRGQGATGNTIYF.

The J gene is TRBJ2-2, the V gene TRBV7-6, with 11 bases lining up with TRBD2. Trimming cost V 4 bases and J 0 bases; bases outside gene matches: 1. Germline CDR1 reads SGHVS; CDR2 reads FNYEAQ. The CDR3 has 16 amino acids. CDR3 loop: CASSSSGRPNTGELFF. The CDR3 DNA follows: TGTGCCAGCAGCTCTAGCGGGAGGCCGAACACCGGGGAGCTGTTTTTT.

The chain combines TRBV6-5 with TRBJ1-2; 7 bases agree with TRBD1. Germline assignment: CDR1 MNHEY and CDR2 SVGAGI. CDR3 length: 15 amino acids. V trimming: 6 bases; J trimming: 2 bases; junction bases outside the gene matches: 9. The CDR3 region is CASRPGQRSNYGYTF. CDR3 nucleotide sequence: TGTGCCAGCAGACCGGGACAGCGAAGCAACTATGGCTACACCTTC.

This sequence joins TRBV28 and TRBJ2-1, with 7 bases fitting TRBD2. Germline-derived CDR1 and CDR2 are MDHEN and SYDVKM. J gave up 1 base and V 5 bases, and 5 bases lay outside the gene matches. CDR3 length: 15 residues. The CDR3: CASSRTSASYNEQFF. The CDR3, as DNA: TGTGCCAGCAGTCGTACTAGCGCGTCCTACAATGAGCAGTTCTTC.

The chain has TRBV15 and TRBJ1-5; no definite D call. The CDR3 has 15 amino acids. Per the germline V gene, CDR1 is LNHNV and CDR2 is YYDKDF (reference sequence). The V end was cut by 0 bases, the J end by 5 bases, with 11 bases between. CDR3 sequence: CATSRDLRVHQPQHF. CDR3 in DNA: TGTGCCACCAGCAGAGATTTACGGGTTCATCAGCCCCAGCATTTT.

The CDR3 loop reads CASSHGTGAYEQYF. The CDR3 bases are TGTGCCAGCAGCCACGGGACAGGGGCCTACGAGCAGTACTTC. The chain recombines TRBV14 with TRBJ2-7, with 10 bases matching TRBD1. The CDR3 length is 14 residues. The germline gives CDR1 SGHDN, CDR2 FVKESK. J was trimmed by 2 bases and V by 3 bases; bases with no gene match: 1.

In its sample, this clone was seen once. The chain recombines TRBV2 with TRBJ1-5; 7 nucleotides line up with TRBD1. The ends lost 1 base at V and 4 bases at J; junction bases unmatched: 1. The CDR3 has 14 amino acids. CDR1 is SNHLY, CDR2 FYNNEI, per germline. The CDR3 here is CASSEGRGNQPQHF. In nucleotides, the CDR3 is TGTGCCAGCAGTGAAGGCAGGGGGAATCAGCCCCAGCATTTT.

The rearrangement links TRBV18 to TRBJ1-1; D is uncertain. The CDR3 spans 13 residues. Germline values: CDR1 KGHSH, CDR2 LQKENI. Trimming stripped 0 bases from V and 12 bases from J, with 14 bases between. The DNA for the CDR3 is TGTGCCAGCTCACCACCACCTGTTGAGGATACTTTCTTT. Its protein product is CASSPPPVEDTFF.

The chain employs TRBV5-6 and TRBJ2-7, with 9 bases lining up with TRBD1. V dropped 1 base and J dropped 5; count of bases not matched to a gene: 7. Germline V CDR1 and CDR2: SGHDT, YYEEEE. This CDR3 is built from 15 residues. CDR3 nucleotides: TGTGCCAGCAGCTTGTGGGGACAGGGTGTGCACGAGCAGTACTTC. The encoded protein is CASSLWGQGVHEQYF.

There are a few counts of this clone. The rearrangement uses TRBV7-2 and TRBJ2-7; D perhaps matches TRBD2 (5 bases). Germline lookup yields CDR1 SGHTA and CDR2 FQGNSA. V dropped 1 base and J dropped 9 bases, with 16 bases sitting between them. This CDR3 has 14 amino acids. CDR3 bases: TGTGCCAGCAGCTTAGATCTCCTAGCCATGGTGCAGTACTTC. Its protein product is CASSLDLLAMVQYF.

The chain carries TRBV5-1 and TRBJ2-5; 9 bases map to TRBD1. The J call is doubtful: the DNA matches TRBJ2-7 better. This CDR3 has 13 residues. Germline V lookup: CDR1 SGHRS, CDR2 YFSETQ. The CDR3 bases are TGCGCCAGCAGCTTGGGGACAGGGGCCGAGCAGTACTTC. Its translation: CASSLGTGAEQYF.

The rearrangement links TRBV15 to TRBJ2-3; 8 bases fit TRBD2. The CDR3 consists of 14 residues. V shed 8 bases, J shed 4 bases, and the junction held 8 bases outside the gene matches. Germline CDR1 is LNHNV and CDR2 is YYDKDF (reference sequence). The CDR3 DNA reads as TGTGCCACCTGGACTAGCAGTGACGCAGATACGCAGTATTTT. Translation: CATWTSSDADTQYF.

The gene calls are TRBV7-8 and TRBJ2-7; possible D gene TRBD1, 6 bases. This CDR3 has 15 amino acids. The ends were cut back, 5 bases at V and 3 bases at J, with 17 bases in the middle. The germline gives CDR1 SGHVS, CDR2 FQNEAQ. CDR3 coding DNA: TGTGCCAGCAGCCTAAATCCGGGACAACTCTACGAGCAGTACTTC. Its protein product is CASSLNPGQLYEQYF.

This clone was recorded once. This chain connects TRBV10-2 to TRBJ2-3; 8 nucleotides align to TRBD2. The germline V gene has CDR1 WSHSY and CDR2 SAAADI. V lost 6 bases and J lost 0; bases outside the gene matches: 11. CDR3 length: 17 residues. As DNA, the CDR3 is TGCGCCAGCAGGGGACTAGGGAACAGCTTTAGCACAGATACGCAGTATTTT. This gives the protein CASRGLGNSFSTDTQYF.

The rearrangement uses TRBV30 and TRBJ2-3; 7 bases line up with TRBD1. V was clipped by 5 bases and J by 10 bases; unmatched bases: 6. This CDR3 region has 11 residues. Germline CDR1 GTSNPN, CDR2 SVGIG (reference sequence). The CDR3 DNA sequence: TGTGCCTGGGGAGACAGGGCAGCGCAGTATTTT. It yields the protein CAWGDRAAQYF.